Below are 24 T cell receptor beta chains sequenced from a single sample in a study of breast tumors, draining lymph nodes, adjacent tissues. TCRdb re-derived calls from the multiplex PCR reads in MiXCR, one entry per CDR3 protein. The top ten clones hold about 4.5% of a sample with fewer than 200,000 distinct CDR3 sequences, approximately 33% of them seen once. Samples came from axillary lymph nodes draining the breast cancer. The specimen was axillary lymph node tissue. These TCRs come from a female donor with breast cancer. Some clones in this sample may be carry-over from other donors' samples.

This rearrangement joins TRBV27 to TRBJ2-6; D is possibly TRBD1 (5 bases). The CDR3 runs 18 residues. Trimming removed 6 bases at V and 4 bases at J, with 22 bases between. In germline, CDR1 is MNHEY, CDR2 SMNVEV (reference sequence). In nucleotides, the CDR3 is TGTGCCAGCAGACGTACAGTCAGGGTTGACACCGGGGCCAACGTCCTGACTTTC. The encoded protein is CASRRTVRVDTGANVLTF.

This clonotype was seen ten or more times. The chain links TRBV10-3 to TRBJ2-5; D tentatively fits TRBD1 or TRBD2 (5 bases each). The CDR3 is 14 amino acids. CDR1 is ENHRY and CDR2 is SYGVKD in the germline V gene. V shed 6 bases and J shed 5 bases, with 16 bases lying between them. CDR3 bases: TGTGCCATCAGCCCCGGGGCCCCGGCGGAGACCCAGTACTTC. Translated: CAISPGAPAETQYF.

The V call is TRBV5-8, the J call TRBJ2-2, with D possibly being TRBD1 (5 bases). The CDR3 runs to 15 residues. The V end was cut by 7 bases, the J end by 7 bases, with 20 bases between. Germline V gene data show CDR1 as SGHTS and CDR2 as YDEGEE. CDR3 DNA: TGTGCCAGCCCTGACTGGGGTCAGGGCAGCGGGGAGCTGTTTTTT. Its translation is CASPDWGQGSGELFF.

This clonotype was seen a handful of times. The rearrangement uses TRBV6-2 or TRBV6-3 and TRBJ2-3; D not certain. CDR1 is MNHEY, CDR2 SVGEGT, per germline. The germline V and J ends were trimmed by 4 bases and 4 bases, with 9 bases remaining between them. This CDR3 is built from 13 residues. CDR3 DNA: TGTGCCAGCAGTTTTCCTCCGGCAGATACGCAGTATTTT. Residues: CASSFPPADTQYF.

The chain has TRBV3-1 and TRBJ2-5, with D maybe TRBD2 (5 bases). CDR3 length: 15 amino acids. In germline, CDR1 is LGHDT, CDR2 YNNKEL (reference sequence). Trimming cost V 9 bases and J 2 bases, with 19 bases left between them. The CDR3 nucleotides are TGTGCCAGTTCGGGTGGACTCCCGTTACAAGAGACCCAGTACTTC. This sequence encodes CASSGGLPLQETQYF.

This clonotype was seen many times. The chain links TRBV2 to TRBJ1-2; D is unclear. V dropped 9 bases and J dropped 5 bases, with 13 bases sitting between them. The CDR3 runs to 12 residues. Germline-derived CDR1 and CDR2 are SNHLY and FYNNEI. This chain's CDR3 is CARADGRYGYTF. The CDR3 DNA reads TGTGCCAGAGCTGACGGTCGTTATGGCTACACCTTC.

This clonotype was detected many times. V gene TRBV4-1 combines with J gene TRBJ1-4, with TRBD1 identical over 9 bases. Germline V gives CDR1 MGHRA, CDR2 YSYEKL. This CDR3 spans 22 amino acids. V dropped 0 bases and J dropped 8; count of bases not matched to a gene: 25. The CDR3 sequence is CASSQDTGPGQGRRQNSEKLFF. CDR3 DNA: TGCGCCAGCAGCCAAGATACGGGTCCGGGACAGGGTAGACGTCAGAACTCAGAAAAACTGTTTTTT.

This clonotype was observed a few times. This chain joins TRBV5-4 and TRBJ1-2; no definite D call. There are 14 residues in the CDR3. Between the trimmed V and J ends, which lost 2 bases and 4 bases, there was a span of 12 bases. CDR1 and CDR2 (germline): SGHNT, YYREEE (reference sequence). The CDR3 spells CASSFNPEAYGYTF. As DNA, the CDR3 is TGTGCCAGCAGCTTTAACCCCGAGGCCTATGGCTACACCTTC.

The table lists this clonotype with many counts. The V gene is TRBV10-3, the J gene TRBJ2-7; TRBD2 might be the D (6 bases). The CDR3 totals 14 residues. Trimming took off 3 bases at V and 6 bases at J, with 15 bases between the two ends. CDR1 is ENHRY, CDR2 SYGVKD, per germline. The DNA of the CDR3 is TGTGCCATCAGTGATCTAGCGACCCCAACCGAGCAGTACTTC. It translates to CAISDLATPTEQYF.

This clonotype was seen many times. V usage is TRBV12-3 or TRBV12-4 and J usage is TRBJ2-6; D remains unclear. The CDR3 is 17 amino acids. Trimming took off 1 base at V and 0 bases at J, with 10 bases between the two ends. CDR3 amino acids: CASSLGHQSSGANVLTF. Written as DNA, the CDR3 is TGTGCCAGCAGTTTAGGACACCAGAGCTCTGGGGCCAACGTCCTGACTTTC.

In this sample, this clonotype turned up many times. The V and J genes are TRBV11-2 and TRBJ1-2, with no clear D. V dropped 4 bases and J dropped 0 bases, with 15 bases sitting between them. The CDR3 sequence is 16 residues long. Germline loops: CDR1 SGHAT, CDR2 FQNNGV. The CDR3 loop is CASSSPSGATNYGYTF. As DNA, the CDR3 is TGTGCCAGCAGCTCCCCCTCCGGTGCTACTAACTATGGCTACACCTTC.

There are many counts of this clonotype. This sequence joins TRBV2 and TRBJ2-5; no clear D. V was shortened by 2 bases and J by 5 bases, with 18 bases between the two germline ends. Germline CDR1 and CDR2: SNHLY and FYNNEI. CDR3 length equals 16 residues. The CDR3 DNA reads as TGTGCCAGCAGTGAATCATTCGTAGGGTTAAGGGAGACCCAGTACTTC. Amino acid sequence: CASSESFVGLRETQYF.

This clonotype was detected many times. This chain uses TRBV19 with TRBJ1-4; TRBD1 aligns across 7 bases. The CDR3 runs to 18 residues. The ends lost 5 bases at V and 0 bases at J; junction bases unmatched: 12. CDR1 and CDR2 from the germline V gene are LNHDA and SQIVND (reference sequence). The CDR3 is CASSWVVGTATTNEKLFF. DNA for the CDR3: TGTGCCAGTAGTTGGGTAGTCGGGACAGCTACAACTAATGAAAAACTGTTTTTT.

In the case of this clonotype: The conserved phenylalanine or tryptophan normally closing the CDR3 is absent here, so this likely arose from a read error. CDR3 coding DNA: TGTGCCAGCAGCATCCCGGGACCGGGCTACGAGCAGTACTCC. This encodes CASSIPGPGYEQYS. The rearrangement uses TRBV5-8 and TRBJ2-7, with D possibly being TRBD1 or TRBD2 (5 bases each). The CDR3 covers 14 residues. Germline V lookup: CDR1 SGHTS, CDR2 YDEGEE. Trimming removed 4 bases at V and 3 bases at J, with 14 bases between.

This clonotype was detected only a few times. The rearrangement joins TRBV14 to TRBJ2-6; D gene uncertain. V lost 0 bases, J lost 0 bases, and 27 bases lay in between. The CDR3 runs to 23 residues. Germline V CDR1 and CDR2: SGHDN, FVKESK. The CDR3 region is CASSQEGSGGSITTHSGANVLTF. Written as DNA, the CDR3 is TGTGCCAGCAGCCAAGAGGGTAGTGGTGGTTCAATCACGACACACTCTGGGGCCAACGTCCTGACTTTC. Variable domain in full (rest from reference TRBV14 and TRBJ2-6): EAGVTQFPSHSVIEKGQTVTLRCDPISGHDNLYWYRRVMGKEIKFLLHFVKESKQDESGMPNNRFLAERTGGTYSTLKVQPAELEDSGVYFCASSQEGSGGSITTHSGANVLTFGAGSRLTVL.

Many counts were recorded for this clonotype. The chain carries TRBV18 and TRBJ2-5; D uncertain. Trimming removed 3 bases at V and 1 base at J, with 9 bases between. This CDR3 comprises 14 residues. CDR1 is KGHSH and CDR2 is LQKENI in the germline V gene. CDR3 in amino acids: CASSPPSPQETQYF. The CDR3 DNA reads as TGTGCCAGCTCACCCCCGAGTCCCCAAGAGACCCAGTACTTC.

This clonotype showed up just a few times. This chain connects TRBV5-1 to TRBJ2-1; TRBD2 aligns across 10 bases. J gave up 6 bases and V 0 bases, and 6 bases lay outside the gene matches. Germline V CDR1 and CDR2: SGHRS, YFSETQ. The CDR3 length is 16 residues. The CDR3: CASSLAGVAGGNEQFF. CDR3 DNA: TGCGCCAGCAGCTTGGCGGGGGTAGCGGGGGGCAATGAGCAGTTCTTC.

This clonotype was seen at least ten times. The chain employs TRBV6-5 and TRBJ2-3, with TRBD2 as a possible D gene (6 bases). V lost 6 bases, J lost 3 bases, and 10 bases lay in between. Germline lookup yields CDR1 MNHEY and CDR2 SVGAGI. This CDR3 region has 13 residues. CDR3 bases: TGTGCCAGCAGGTGGACTACAACAGATACGCAGTATTTT. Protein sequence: CASRWTTTDTQYF.

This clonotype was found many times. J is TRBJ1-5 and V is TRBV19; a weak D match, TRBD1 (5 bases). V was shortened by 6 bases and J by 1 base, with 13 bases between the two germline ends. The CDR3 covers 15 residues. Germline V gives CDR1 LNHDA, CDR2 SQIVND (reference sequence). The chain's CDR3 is CASRGTATSNQPQHF. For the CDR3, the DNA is TGTGCCAGTAGGGGGACCGCAACAAGCAATCAGCCCCAGCATTTT.

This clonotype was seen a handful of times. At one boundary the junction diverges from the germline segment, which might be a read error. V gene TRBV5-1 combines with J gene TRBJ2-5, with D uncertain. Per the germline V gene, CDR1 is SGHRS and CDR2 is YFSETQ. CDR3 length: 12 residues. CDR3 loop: CASSLTQETHYF. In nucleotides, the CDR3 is TGCGCCAGCAGCTTGACTCAAGAGACCCACTACTTC.

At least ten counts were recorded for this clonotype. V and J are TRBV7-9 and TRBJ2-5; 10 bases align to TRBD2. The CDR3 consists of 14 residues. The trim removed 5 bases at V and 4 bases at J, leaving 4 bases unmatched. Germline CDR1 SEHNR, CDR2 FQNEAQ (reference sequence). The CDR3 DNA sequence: TGTGCCAGCAGCCCCCGGACTAGCGGAGAGACCCAGTACTTC. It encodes CASSPRTSGETQYF.

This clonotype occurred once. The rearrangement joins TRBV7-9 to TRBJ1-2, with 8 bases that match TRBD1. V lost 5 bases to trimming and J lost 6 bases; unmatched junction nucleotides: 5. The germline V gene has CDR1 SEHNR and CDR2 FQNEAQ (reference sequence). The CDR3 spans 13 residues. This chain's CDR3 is CASSPGQEHGYTF. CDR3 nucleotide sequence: TGTGCCAGCAGCCCGGGACAGGAGCATGGCTACACCTTC.

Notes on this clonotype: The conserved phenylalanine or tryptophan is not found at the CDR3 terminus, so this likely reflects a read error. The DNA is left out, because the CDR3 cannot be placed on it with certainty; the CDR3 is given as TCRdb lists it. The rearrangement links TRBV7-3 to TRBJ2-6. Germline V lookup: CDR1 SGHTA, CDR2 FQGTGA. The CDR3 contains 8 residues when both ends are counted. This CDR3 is CASSLPPV.

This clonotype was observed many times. This chain's CDR3 is CATSRLLQGTSGRSEQFF. CDR3 in DNA: TGTGCCACCAGCAGGCTTCTACAGGGGACTAGCGGGAGATCTGAGCAGTTCTTC. V usage is TRBV15 and J usage is TRBJ2-1; 14 nucleotides line up with TRBD2. Germline CDR1 reads LNHNV; CDR2 reads YYDKDF (reference sequence). The trim removed 3 bases at V and 9 bases at J, leaving 13 bases unmatched. This CDR3 contains 18 residues.